Following are 26 T cell receptor beta chains from one sample sequenced in a study of blood T cells in healthy people across ages. Then a second PCR, running about 6 to 12 cycles, was carried out with a sample-barcoded 5' primer and a J-beta primer mix. Each CDR3 protein gets one entry after TCRdb re-called the 5' RACE reads with MiXCR. Of around 800,000 distinct CDR3 sequences listed, roughly 25% are singletons. These data were also reused for a study on T cells of mothers and their children.

Sequencing was done on a sample of blood. All receptors come from a boy between 10 and 17 years old in good health.

This chain links TRBV19 with TRBJ2-1, with D tentatively TRBD2 (5 bases). V dropped 7 bases and J dropped 7 bases, with 23 bases sitting between them. Germline V lookup: CDR1 LNHDA, CDR2 SQIVND (reference sequence). The CDR3 loop spans 16 amino acids. CDR3 amino acids: CASTFVSGTQRNEQFF. The CDR3 DNA reads TGTGCCAGTACATTCGTCAGCGGAACGCAGCGTAATGAGCAGTTCTTC.

The V call is TRBV7-2, the J call TRBJ1-2; 8 bases are a match to TRBD1. Germline V CDR1 and CDR2: SGHTA, FQGNSA. V lost 5 bases and J lost 3; bases outside the gene matches: 8. CDR3 size: 15 residues. CDR3 protein: CASSLGTGGYYGYTF. The CDR3 DNA follows: TGTGCCAGCAGCCTAGGGACAGGCGGTTACTATGGCTACACCTTC.

This clonotype was detected only a few times. The V gene is TRBV5-1, the J gene TRBJ2-5, with TRBD1 matching 9 bases. J was trimmed by 2 bases and V by 0 bases; bases with no gene match: 2. CDR3 length: 15 residues. CDR1 is SGHRS, CDR2 YFSETQ, per germline. Written as DNA, the CDR3 is TGCGCCAGCAGCTTGGGGGACAGGGCTCAAGAGACCCAGTACTTC. It yields the protein CASSLGDRAQETQYF.

In this sample, this clonotype turned up a few times. The chain carries TRBV5-1 and TRBJ1-2; 8 bases line up with TRBD1. This CDR3 contains 14 residues. CDR1 is SGHRS, CDR2 YFSETQ, per germline. After removal of 4 bases from V and 8 bases from J, the junction contained 10 bases not matched to a gene. In nucleotides, the CDR3 is TGCGCCAGCAGCGCATACGACAGGGGCGGAGGCTACACCTTC. Translated, it gives CASSAYDRGGGYTF. Full variable domain (outside the CDR3, taken from reference TRBV5-1 and TRBJ1-2): KAGVTQTPRYLIKTRGQQVTLSCSPISGHRSVSWYQQTPGQGLQFLFEYFSETQRNKGNFPGRFSGRQFSNSRSEMNVSTLELGDSALYLCASSAYDRGGGYTFGSGTRLTVV.

The gene calls are TRBV6-6 and TRBJ1-3; D gene ambiguous. CDR1 is MNHNY, CDR2 SVGAGI, per germline (reference sequence). The CDR3 loop spans 14 amino acids. Trimming cost V 4 bases and J 2 bases, with 9 bases left between them. Here the CDR3 DNA reads TGTGCCAGCAGTTTAGAACAGCCTGGAAACACCATATATTTT. As protein: CASSLEQPGNTIYF.

This clonotype came up a few times. This sequence joins TRBV7-2 and TRBJ2-5; 12 bases match TRBD1. The DNA end is more similar to TRBJ2-1, so the J call may be wrong. CDR3 length: 16 amino acids. Germline V gene sequence: CDR1 SGHTA, CDR2 FQGNSA. The CDR3 loop reads CASSSAGTGGLYEQFF. In nucleotides, the CDR3 is TGTGCCAGCAGCTCCGCGGGGACAGGGGGCTTATATGAGCAGTTCTTC.

This clonotype was seen many times. The CDR3 loop reads CASVPGQAYNEQFF. As DNA, the CDR3 is TGTGCTAGTGTTCCTGGACAGGCGTACAATGAGCAGTTCTTC. The V call is TRBV12-5, the J call TRBJ2-1; 7 bases map to TRBD1. V lost 7 bases to trimming and J lost 4 bases; unmatched junction nucleotides: 7. There are 14 residues in the CDR3. Germline CDR1 reads LGHNT; CDR2 reads FRNRAP. Filled out from reference TRBV12-5 and TRBJ2-1, the complete variable domain reads DARVTQTPRHKVTEMGQEVTMRCQPILGHNTVFWYRQTMMQGLELLAYFRNRAPLDDSGMPKDRFSAEMPDATLATLKIQPSEPRDSAVYFCASVPGQAYNEQFFGPGTRLTVL.

J is TRBJ2-3 and V is TRBV13; D is perhaps TRBD2 (6 bases). This CDR3 spans 16 amino acids. Germline CDR1 and CDR2: PRHDT and FYEKMQ (reference sequence). V was clipped by 1 base and J by 2 bases, with 13 bases between them. The CDR3: CASSLEAGMDTDTQYF. Here the CDR3 DNA reads TGTGCCAGCAGCTTAGAGGCGGGGATGGACACAGATACGCAGTATTTT.

The genes are TRBV4-2 and TRBJ2-2; the match to TRBD2 covers 14 bases. Germline CDR1 LGHNA, CDR2 YNFKEQ. Losses at the gene ends were 6 bases for V and 1 base for J; bases not matched to a gene: 13. This CDR3 comprises 20 residues. CDR3 amino acids: CASRLRDRGLAGVNTGELFF. CDR3 bases: TGTGCCAGCAGATTACGGGACAGGGGACTAGCGGGGGTGAACACCGGGGAGCTGTTTTTT.

About this clonotype itself: The junction does not match germline at one end; this may be a read error. The V call is TRBV15, the J call TRBJ2-1, with D uncertain. Germline V gene sequence: CDR1 LNHNV, CDR2 YYDKDF (reference sequence). The CDR3 runs to 12 residues. The CDR3 is CASSRDLAFQFF. In nucleotides, the CDR3 is TGTGCCTCCAGCAGAGATCTCGCCTTTCAGTTCTTC.

The rearrangement joins TRBV6-5 to TRBJ1-1, with no clear D. Trimming took off 0 bases at V and 0 bases at J, with 8 bases between the two ends. Per germline, CDR1 MNHEY and CDR2 SVGAGI. This CDR3 has 15 residues. This CDR3 is CASSYSWVMNTEAFF. CDR3 in DNA: TGTGCCAGCAGTTACTCGTGGGTCATGAACACTGAAGCTTTCTTT.

The rearrangement links TRBV20-1 to TRBJ1-1; D may be TRBD1 (6 bases). Trimming left V 3 bases short and J 4 bases short, with 15 bases between. CDR3 size: 14 residues. CDR1 DFQATT and CDR2 SNEGSKA come from the germline V gene (reference sequence). The CDR3 DNA sequence: TGCAGTGCTAGTCAGGGGTCCGGAGGCACTGAAGCTTTCTTT. It yields the protein CSASQGSGGTEAFF.

This clonotype was detected a few times. The chain recombines TRBV7-9 with TRBJ2-2, with D possibly TRBD2 on 5 matching bases. In germline, CDR1 is SEHNR, CDR2 FQNEAQ (reference sequence). Deletions cut 3 bases from V and 4 bases from J, with 21 bases between. The CDR3 sequence is 18 residues long. CDR3 DNA: TGTGCCAGCAGCTTCTATCCCGCGGACTCCTGGAGCACCGGGGAGCTGTTTTTT. Translating it yields CASSFYPADSWSTGELFF. Together with reference TRBV7-9 and TRBJ2-2, the CDR3 gives the full variable domain: DTGVSQNPRHKITKRGQNVTFRCDPISEHNRLYWYRQTLGQGPEFLTYFQNEAQLEKSRLLSDRFSAERPKGSFSTLEIQRTEQGDSAMYLCASSFYPADSWSTGELFFGEGSRLTVL.

A few counts support this clonotype. The chain joins TRBV4-1 to TRBJ1-2; possibly TRBD1 for D (6 bases). The germline V gene has CDR1 MGHRA and CDR2 YSYEKL. CDR3 length: 16 residues. V was cut by 0 bases and J by 0 bases, with 11 bases left in between. The CDR3 protein is CASSQDFQGSNYGYTF. In nucleotides, the CDR3 is TGCGCCAGCAGCCAAGATTTTCAGGGGTCTAACTATGGCTACACCTTC.

The chain combines TRBV5-1 with TRBJ2-2, with TRBD1 as a possible D gene (5 bases). V dropped 1 base and J dropped 8 bases, with 9 bases sitting between them. There are 13 residues in the CDR3. Germline CDR1 SGHRS, CDR2 YFSETQ. As DNA, the CDR3 is TGCGCCAGCAGCTTGCCCCCAGGGGGGGAGCTGTTTTTT. Residues: CASSLPPGGELFF. Based on the CDR3 plus reference TRBV5-1 and TRBJ2-2, the full variable domain is KAGVTQTPRYLIKTRGQQVTLSCSPISGHRSVSWYQQTPGQGLQFLFEYFSETQRNKGNFPGRFSGRQFSNSRSEMNVSTLELGDSALYLCASSLPPGGELFFGEGSRLTVL.

V is TRBV11-1 and J is TRBJ2-1, with D perhaps matching TRBD1 or TRBD2 (5 bases each). V was trimmed by 1 base and J by 4 bases, leaving 17 bases between them. The germline CDR1 and CDR2 sequences are SGHAT and FQDESV (reference sequence). The CDR3 covers 17 residues. The DNA for the CDR3 is TGTGCCAGCAGCTTAGAGGAAACGAGGGGACCGTACAATGAGCAGTTCTTC. This encodes CASSLEETRGPYNEQFF.

This clonotype was detected only a few times. CDR3 DNA: TGTGCCAGCAGCTTGGGAATAGCGGTCTCGGAGACCCAGTACTTC. Translating it yields CASSLGIAVSETQYF. The rearrangement links TRBV5-8 to TRBJ2-5; tentatively, D is TRBD2 (6 bases). Germline CDR1 and CDR2: SGHTS and YDEGEE. The CDR3 extends over 15 amino acids. V lost 0 bases and J lost 5, with 14 bases in between.

This clonotype was found a few times. The gene calls are TRBV15 and TRBJ2-5; tentative D call: TRBD2 (5 bases). Germline V gene lookup returns CDR1 LNHNV and CDR2 YYDKDF (reference sequence). Trimming took 8 bases from V and 3 from J, leaving 13 bases between them. The CDR3 runs to 13 residues. The CDR3 spells CATSWRAEETQYF. CDR3 coding DNA: TGTGCCACCTCCTGGAGAGCGGAAGAGACCCAGTACTTC.

V is TRBV5-1 and J is TRBJ2-1, with a possible D match to TRBD2 (6 bases). CDR3 length equals 15 residues. V was shortened by 0 bases and J by 3 bases, with 10 bases between the two germline ends. Germline V gives CDR1 SGHRS, CDR2 YFSETQ. The CDR3 nucleotides are TGCGCCAGCAGCTTGGATGTGGGGGGCTACAATGAGCAGTTCTTC. As protein: CASSLDVGGYNEQFF.

There are many counts of this clonotype. One end of the junction varies from germline; a read error may be responsible. V and J are TRBV4-1 and TRBJ2-5; D is uncertain. The length of the CDR3 is 13 residues. Germline V lookup: CDR1 MGHRA, CDR2 YSYEKL. The CDR3 loop is CASSQGPQETQYF. In DNA, the CDR3 is TGTGCCAGCAGCCAAGGACCTCAAGAGACCCAGTACTTC.

The J gene is TRBJ2-5, the V gene TRBV7-9; 11 bases fit TRBD2. The DNA matches TRBJ2-1 better at its end, which makes the J call doubtful. Germline V gene data show CDR1 as SEHNR and CDR2 as FQNEAQ (reference sequence). The CDR3 runs 15 residues. The CDR3 DNA is TGTGCCAGCAGCGCCCTAGCGGGAGGCAGGGGTGAGCAGTTCTTC. Its translation is CASSALAGGRGEQFF.

This clonotype was seen only a few times. This chain connects TRBV20-1 to TRBJ2-5, with TRBD2 matching 8 bases. TRBJ2-7 matches the DNA end more closely, so the J call is doubtful. CDR1 and CDR2 from the germline V gene are DFQATT and SNEGSKA (reference sequence). The CDR3 sequence is 14 residues long. The CDR3 region has the DNA TGCAGTGCTAGAGTAGCGGGGAATTACTACGAGCAGTACTTC. Translation gives CSARVAGNYYEQYF.

This clonotype was counted a few times. The V call is TRBV12-3 or TRBV12-4, the J call TRBJ2-5, with D perhaps being TRBD1 or TRBD2 (5 bases each). The CDR3 loop spans 15 amino acids. V dropped 4 bases and J dropped 1 base, with 13 bases sitting between them. As DNA, the CDR3 is TGTGCCAGCAGTTCCGGACGGGACCCCCAAGAGACCCAGTACTTC. It specifies CASSSGRDPQETQYF.

This clonotype was found a few times. This sequence joins TRBV29-1 and TRBJ1-1; unclear D gene. The CDR3 totals 10 residues. Trimming cost V 8 bases and J 7 bases, with 11 bases left between them. Germline lookup yields CDR1 SQVTM and CDR2 ANQGSEA. The CDR3 is CSFRRDEAFF. Written as DNA, the CDR3 is TGCAGCTTTCGACGAGATGAAGCTTTCTTT.

This chain connects TRBV20-1 to TRBJ2-5; D unclear. V lost 5 bases, J lost 5 bases, and 15 bases lay in between. Looked up from germline, CDR1 is DFQATT and CDR2 is SNEGSKA (reference sequence). This CDR3 spans 13 amino acids. CDR3 bases: TGCAGTGCTCAGCTCCGGCTAGGGGAGACCCAGTACTTC. It codes for CSAQLRLGETQYF.

This clonotype showed up just a few times. CDR3 sequence (DNA): TGTGCCAGCAGCCCTCCGACAAATTCACCCCTCCACTTT. Amino acids: CASSPPTNSPLHF. V and J are TRBV21-1 and TRBJ1-6. TRBV21-1 represents a pseudogene. The CDR3 is made up of 13 amino acids.